The 10 T cell receptor beta chains presented below share a single source sample, sequenced in a study of PD-1 blockade in classical Hodgkin lymphoma. Each patient relapsed following autologous stem cell transplantation, and prior brentuximab vedotin exposure differed. Method: immunoSEQ multiplex PCR; TCRdb's copy keeps in-frame clones and lacks some. This table holds 55,000 to 75,000 clones, 85% to 95% found once. Sample: peripheral blood mononuclear cells (PBMCs), taken at baseline. These receptors all stem from a human donor with classical Hodgkin lymphoma.

The gene calls are TRBV5-6 and TRBJ1-4; unclear D gene. Germline V CDR1 and CDR2: SGHDT, YYEEEE. Trimming pared 0 bases from V and 7 bases from J, leaving 7 bases between. The length of the CDR3 is 13 residues. This CDR3 is CASSLGLGEKLFF. The DNA for the CDR3 is TGTGCCAGCAGCTTGGGCCTTGGTGAAAAACTGTTTTTT.

This clone was observed a single time. The chain couples TRBV6-5 to TRBJ2-7; 7 bases line up with TRBD2. Trimming at V came to 7 bases and at J to 0 bases, leaving 6 bases not matched to a gene. CDR3 length: 14 amino acids. Looked up from germline, CDR1 is MNHEY and CDR2 is SVGAGI. DNA of the CDR3: TGTGCCAGCAATAGGGGAGGGAGCTCCTACGAGCAGTACTTC. This encodes CASNRGGSSYEQYF.

As DNA, the CDR3 is TGCGCCAGCAGCTTGACAGGGGGCAGTGGAAACACCATATATTTT. Protein product: CASSLTGGSGNTIYF. This chain connects TRBV5-1 to TRBJ1-3; 9 bases align to TRBD1. Germline loops: CDR1 SGHRS, CDR2 YFSETQ. The CDR3 spans 15 residues. With 1 base clipped from V and 3 bases from J, the junction kept 2 bases outside the gene matches.

The chain couples TRBV7-8 to TRBJ1-2; D may be TRBD1 (6 bases). The CDR3 is 16 residues long. Germline V gene data show CDR1 as SGHVS and CDR2 as FQNEAQ. Trimming pared 1 base from V and 4 bases from J, leaving 16 bases between. Here the CDR3 reads CASSLVPPPQGYGYTF. The CDR3 DNA reads as TGTGCCAGCAGCTTAGTTCCCCCCCCACAGGGCTATGGCTACACCTTC.

This clone has a single count. V usage is TRBV28 and J usage is TRBJ2-7; 7 bases map to TRBD1. Germline-derived CDR1 and CDR2 are MDHEN and SYDVKM. The CDR3 loop spans 12 amino acids. The trim removed 7 bases at V and 4 bases at J, leaving 4 bases unmatched. In nucleotides, the CDR3 is TGTGCCAGCACAGGGGGAAAGTACGAGCAGTACTTC. Amino acids: CASTGGKYEQYF.

This clone was observed a single time. The chain is built from TRBV4-1 and TRBJ1-4, with D uncertain. The CDR3 consists of 14 residues. Trimming removed 5 bases from V and 8 bases from J, with 15 bases in between. Germline CDR1 and CDR2: MGHRA and YSYEKL. The CDR3 loop is CASSTPIVEEKLFF. As DNA, the CDR3 is TGCGCCAGCAGCACCCCCATAGTTGAAGAAAAACTGTTTTTT.

The chain has TRBV18 and TRBJ2-3, with TRBD2 as a possible D gene (6 bases). V dropped 3 bases and J dropped 0 bases, with 13 bases sitting between them. Germline CDR1 KGHSH, CDR2 LQKENI. The CDR3 length is 16 residues. CDR3 amino acids: CASSPLAPASTDTQYF. The CDR3 DNA follows: TGTGCCAGCTCACCCCTAGCGCCGGCTAGCACAGATACGCAGTATTTT.

The rearrangement joins TRBV27 to TRBJ1-2; 8 bases map to TRBD1. The ends lost 6 bases at V and 4 bases at J; junction bases unmatched: 4. Germline CDR1 MNHEY, CDR2 SMNVEV (reference sequence). The CDR3 contains 13 residues. CDR3: CASRTGASYGYTF. CDR3 coding DNA: TGTGCCAGCAGGACAGGGGCCAGCTATGGCTACACCTTC.

The chain links TRBV27 to TRBJ2-1; 8 bases are shared with TRBD1. The CDR3 spans 16 residues. Germline V gene sequence: CDR1 MNHEY, CDR2 SMNVEV (reference sequence). The J segment lost 0 bases and the V segment lost 6 bases, leaving 7 bases of the junction unmatched. CDR3 bases: TGTGCCAGCAGAGCCGGACAGGGAAACTCCTACAATGAGCAGTTCTTC. Protein: CASRAGQGNSYNEQFF.

The chain couples TRBV2 to TRBJ2-5; TRBD2 aligns across 11 bases. The V segment lost 3 bases and the J segment 0 bases; nucleotides outside the gene matches: 6. The CDR3 totals 17 residues. Germline lookup yields CDR1 SNHLY and CDR2 FYNNEI. The CDR3 reads CASSDRLAGGYQETQYF. The CDR3 nucleotides read TGTGCCAGCAGTGATCGGCTAGCGGGGGGTTACCAAGAGACCCAGTACTTC. The whole variable domain, filled in from reference TRBV2 and TRBJ2-5, reads EPEVTQTPSHQVTQMGQEVILRCVPISNHLYFYWYRQILGQKVEFLVSFYNNEISEKSEIFDDQFSVERPDGSNFTLKIRSTKLEDSAMYFCASSDRLAGGYQETQYFGPGTRLLVL.